Following are 20 T cell receptor beta chains from one sample sequenced in a study of T-cell memory formation after mild COVID-19. TCRdb called the 5' RACE reads again in MiXCR, with one record for every CDR3 protein. In the table there are around 300,000 distinct CDR3 sequences, roughly 13% of which are singletons. The specimen sequenced was PBMCs or a T cell subset sorted from them (not recorded which). These receptors were collected from a young man who had mild COVID-19 (a few samples of this study predate the infection). Cell type and time point are not known.

The chain couples TRBV7-3 to TRBJ2-2, with 7 nucleotides matching TRBD1. Per the germline V gene, CDR1 is SGHTA and CDR2 is FQGTGA. V lost 3 bases and J lost 1; bases outside the gene matches: 11. This CDR3 region has 18 residues. In nucleotides, the CDR3 is TGTGCCAGCAGCTTCCGACAGGGCCCGGTGAAGAACACCGGGGAGCTGTTTTTT. Translation gives CASSFRQGPVKNTGELFF.

This sequence joins TRBV15 and TRBJ2-1; 9 nucleotides align to TRBD1. CDR3 size: 16 residues. Germline V gene lookup returns CDR1 LNHNV and CDR2 YYDKDF (reference sequence). V was pared by 2 bases and J by 6 bases, with 8 bases of the junction left unmatched. Written as DNA, the CDR3 is TGTGCCACCAGCAGATCTCCGGGACAGGGATCCAATGAGCAGTTCTTC. This encodes CATSRSPGQGSNEQFF.

The chain has TRBV7-9 and TRBJ2-1; D is ambiguous. The CDR3 is 14 amino acids. V was cut by 3 bases and J by 8 bases, with 14 bases left in between. Germline V gene data show CDR1 as SEHNR and CDR2 as FQNEAQ (reference sequence). CDR3 nucleotides: TGTGCCAGCAGCTTTCTCGTCGCGAGCGATGAGCAGTTCTTC. Translation: CASSFLVASDEQFF.

Remarks on this clonotype: An end of the junction differs from the germline gene, which may be a read error. The CDR3 region has the DNA TGTGCTAGCAGCTTAGAGGGAGGGACAGATACGCAGTATTTT. This translates into CASSLEGGTDTQYF. The rearrangement uses TRBV7-7 and TRBJ2-3; 7 bases line up with TRBD2. The CDR3 consists of 14 residues. Germline V CDR1 and CDR2: SSHAT, FNYEAQ (reference sequence).

There are many counts of this clonotype. This chain joins TRBV18 and TRBJ2-2; the D is unclear. The germline V and J ends were trimmed by 3 bases and 0 bases, with 14 bases remaining between them. The CDR3 is 17 amino acids. Looked up from germline, CDR1 is KGHSH and CDR2 is LQKENI. The CDR3, as DNA: TGTGCCAGCTCACCGTCCCTGGCCTTTCCGAACACCGGGGAGCTGTTTTTT. Its translation is CASSPSLAFPNTGELFF.

This sequence joins TRBV7-9 and TRBJ1-1; D remains unclear. Per the germline V gene, CDR1 is SEHNR and CDR2 is FQNEAQ (reference sequence). There are 15 residues in the CDR3. V lost 1 base to trimming and J lost 4 bases, with 13 bases between them. CDR3 bases: TGTGCCAGCAGCTTAGTTGGGGTCAAAGGCACTGAAGCTTTCTTT. Translating it yields CASSLVGVKGTEAFF.

In this sample, this clonotype turned up a few times. The chain joins TRBV4-1 to TRBJ1-1; maybe TRBD1 (5 bases). The CDR3 contains 14 residues. Germline-derived CDR1 and CDR2 are MGHRA and YSYEKL. V was trimmed by 1 base and J by 7 bases, leaving 13 bases between them. The CDR3 loop is CASSQAPGRDEAFF. CDR3 coding DNA: TGCGCCAGCAGCCAAGCCCCGGGCAGGGATGAAGCTTTCTTT.

This clonotype was detected only a few times. The rearrangement uses TRBV6-2 or TRBV6-3 and TRBJ1-1, with D hard to call. This CDR3 has 11 amino acids. Germline-derived CDR1 and CDR2 are MNHEY and SVGEGT. With 2 bases removed from V and 10 bases from J, the gap between germline ends came to 8 bases. This chain's CDR3 is CASSYGRGAFF. For the CDR3, the DNA is TGTGCCAGCAGTTACGGCCGCGGAGCTTTCTTT.

This clonotype has only a few counts. The chain has TRBV11-2 and TRBJ2-7; D gene uncertain. Trimming cost V 5 bases and J 2 bases, with 22 bases left between them. CDR3 size: 17 residues. The germline gives CDR1 SGHAT, CDR2 FQNNGV. The CDR3 spells CASSDYLRGPDPYEQYF. Written as DNA, the CDR3 is TGTGCCAGCAGCGATTATCTTAGAGGACCTGACCCCTACGAGCAGTACTTC.

This sequence joins TRBV7-2 and TRBJ2-2; D is unclear. The CDR3 totals 14 residues. V was clipped by 2 bases and J by 3 bases, with 7 bases between them. The germline V gene encodes CDR1 SGHTA and CDR2 FQGNSA. CDR3 in DNA: TGTGCCAGCAGCTTATTGTGGGACACCGGGGAGCTGTTTTTT. It translates to CASSLLWDTGELFF.

V usage is TRBV5-3 and J usage is TRBJ1-5; D is undetermined. TRBV5-3 is marked as an open reading frame, function uncertain. V was pared by 5 bases and J by 0 bases, with 6 bases between. CDR3 size: 13 residues. The CDR3 DNA reads TGTGCCAGAAGAGGAAATAGCAATCAGCCCCAGCATTTT. It yields the protein CARRGNSNQPQHF.

This clonotype showed up many times. An end of the junction differs from the germline gene, which may be a read error. The gene calls are TRBV7-9 and TRBJ1-5; TRBD1 might be the D (6 bases). The germline CDR1 and CDR2 sequences are SEHNR and FQNEAQ (reference sequence). This CDR3 is 12 amino acids long. The CDR3: CASSLGGQPQHF. Written as DNA, the CDR3 is TGTGCCAGCAGTTTAGGGGGTCAGCCCCAGCATTTT.

Only a few counts were recorded for this clonotype. The rearrangement uses TRBV29-1 and TRBJ2-3, with a tentative D call TRBD2 (6 bases). The germline CDR1 and CDR2 sequences are SQVTM and ANQGSEA. V was pared by 0 bases and J by 3 bases, with 16 bases between. The CDR3 contains 16 residues. This chain's CDR3 is CSVEDWGGVATDTQYF. The CDR3 DNA is TGCAGCGTTGAAGATTGGGGAGGAGTGGCGACAGATACGCAGTATTTT.

This clonotype appeared many times. The V gene is TRBV7-8, the J gene TRBJ2-6, with no clear D. The CDR3 is 14 residues long. Trimming stripped 5 bases from V and 3 bases from J, with 8 bases between. Germline V CDR1 and CDR2: SGHVS, FQNEAQ. Here the CDR3 reads CASSLFSGANVLTF. CDR3 DNA: TGTGCCAGCAGCCTTTTTAGTGGGGCCAACGTCCTGACTTTC.

This clonotype has only a few counts. The J gene is TRBJ2-3, the V gene TRBV24-1; TRBD2 aligns across 14 bases. CDR3 length: 18 amino acids. Looked up from germline, CDR1 is KGHDR and CDR2 is SFDVKD. V was pared by 4 bases and J by 4 bases, with 9 bases of the junction left unmatched. The CDR3 loop reads CATSDRRLAGGPADTQYF. In DNA, the CDR3 is TGTGCCACCAGTGACCGCAGACTAGCGGGGGGGCCTGCAGATACGCAGTATTTT.

V gene TRBV4-3 combines with J gene TRBJ1-1, with D maybe TRBD1 (6 bases). The V end lost 0 bases, the J end lost 1 base, and 9 bases lay between the germline ends. The CDR3 covers 15 residues. Germline lookup yields CDR1 LGHNA and CDR2 YSLEER. The CDR3 protein is CASSQDAQGNTEAFF. In DNA, the CDR3 is TGCGCCAGCAGCCAAGATGCACAGGGGAACACTGAAGCTTTCTTT.

A few counts support this clonotype. The chain joins TRBV12-3 or TRBV12-4 to TRBJ2-2; 8 positions match TRBD1. The CDR3 has 17 residues. After removal of 5 bases from V and 0 bases from J, the junction contained 8 bases not matched to a gene. The CDR3 DNA sequence: TGTGCCAGCAGTCGTACAAGGACAGGGACGAACACCGGGGAGCTGTTTTTT. It is translated as CASSRTRTGTNTGELFF.

This clonotype has just a few counts. This chain links TRBV20-1 with TRBJ2-1; D is possibly TRBD2 (6 bases). Germline-derived CDR1 and CDR2 are DFQATT and SNEGSKA (reference sequence). V lost 4 bases and J lost 8, with 12 bases in between. The CDR3 consists of 12 residues. The DNA of the CDR3 is TGCAGTGCTAACGGGGACTCGGATGAGCAGTTCTTC. Translation: CSANGDSDEQFF.

This clonotype showed up many times. The V call is TRBV6-1, the J call TRBJ2-2, with unresolved D. This CDR3 has 13 residues. The germline V gene encodes CDR1 MNHNS and CDR2 SASEGT. The V and J ends lost 2 bases and 2 bases respectively, with 3 bases between them. CDR3 nucleotide sequence: TGTGCCAGCAGTGAACCAAACACCGGGGAGCTGTTTTTT. Its translation is CASSEPNTGELFF.

In its sample, this clonotype was seen a few times. The V and J genes are TRBV10-2 and TRBJ2-2; the match to TRBD2 covers 10 bases. The CDR3 is 15 amino acids. Germline V gene lookup returns CDR1 WSHSY and CDR2 SAAADI. V was clipped by 6 bases and J by 6 bases; unmatched bases: 7. CDR3 amino acids: CASSARTSGAGELFF. CDR3 in DNA: TGCGCCAGCAGCGCCCGGACTAGCGGTGCCGGGGAGCTGTTTTTT.